Sequencing of this T cell receptor beta chain was carried out in a study of T cell responses to AZD1222 COVID-19 vaccine. Findings and limits, study-wide: Spike-specific TCR repertoires showed rising breadth and depth after two AZD1222 doses. Females made up more of the donors, who were largely white British, and clonal diversity may have come out too low. Along spike, vaccine-associated CD4 TCRs were found throughout, with dominance at 160-218 and 743-854. Nearly half of unique spike-specific TCRs reportedly avoided B.1.351 and B.1.1.7 mutated regions.

Produced via immunoSEQ multiplex PCR; TCRdb's table is partial and in-frame only. The profile shows some 74,000 clones, roughly 85% of them singletons. This clone was recorded a few times. Antigen unknown. The germline gene is not matched at one end of the junction; a read error may be the cause. This CDR3 has 16 amino acids. CDR1 is SGHTA, CDR2 FQGNSA, per germline. Sequenced here: peripheral blood, sampled 28 days after the second AZD1222 dose. The TCR was taken from an adult who received the AZD1222 COVID-19 vaccine. The gene calls are TRBV7-2 and TRBJ1-3; 7 nucleotides align to TRBD1. The CDR3 here is CASSIATGLSGNTIYF. Here the CDR3 DNA reads TGTGCCAGCAGCATAGCGACAGGGCTCTCTGGAAACACCATATATTTT.